The text below deals with one T cell receptor beta chain. These data are taken from a study of blood T cell repertoires in COVID-19. Turning to the study itself: COVID-19 samples from acute and convalescent phases originated in the United States, Italy and Spain. Sources were T cells, B-cell-depleted T cells, or PBMCs; the material itself was cDNA or gDNA.

Per the authors' pipeline: For nucleated cells, counts were estimated from reference gene primer amplification. The assay was immunoSEQ multiplex PCR, and TCRdb's table has in-frame clones only and misses some. V, J and clone size are those of that table, while D and trimming were read from the DNA. This sample has about 220,000 clones, with about 78% found just once. The CDR3 extends over 15 amino acids. Between the trimmed V and J ends, which lost 2 bases and 4 bases, there was a span of 10 bases. Looked up from germline, CDR1 is SGHKS and CDR2 is YYEKEE (reference sequence). V is TRBV5-5 and J is TRBJ1-6, with unresolved D. The sequenced material came from peripheral blood. This TCR was recovered from a woman in her seventies with acute or convalescent COVID-19. In DNA form, the CDR3 reads TGTGCCAGCAGCTTAGAGGGTTTATATAATTCACCCCTCCACTTT. This encodes CASSLEGLYNSPLHF.